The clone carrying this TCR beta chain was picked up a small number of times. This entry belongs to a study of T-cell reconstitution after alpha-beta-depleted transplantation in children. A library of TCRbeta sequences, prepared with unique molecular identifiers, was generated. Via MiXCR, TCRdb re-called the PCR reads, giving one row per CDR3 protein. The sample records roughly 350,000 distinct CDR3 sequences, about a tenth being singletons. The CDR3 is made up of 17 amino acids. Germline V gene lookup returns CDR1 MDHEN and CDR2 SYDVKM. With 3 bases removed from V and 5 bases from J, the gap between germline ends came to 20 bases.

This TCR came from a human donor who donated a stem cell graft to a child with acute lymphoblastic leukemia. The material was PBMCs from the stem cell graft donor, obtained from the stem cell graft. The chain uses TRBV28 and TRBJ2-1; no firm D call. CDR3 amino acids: CASSLLPAILNHNEQFF. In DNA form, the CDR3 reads TGTGCCAGCAGTTTGCTACCGGCGATACTAAACCACAATGAGCAGTTCTTC.